This T cell receptor (beta chain) was identified during a study of T cell responses to AZD1222 COVID-19 vaccine. Findings and limits, study-wide: Among spike-specific TCRs, nearly half reportedly target unmutated variant regions. Spike-specific TCR repertoires showed rising breadth and depth after two AZD1222 doses.

A word on this clone: Its antigen is still unknown.

V shed 0 bases and J shed 8 bases, with 7 bases lying between them. Germline CDR1 reads LNHDA; CDR2 reads SQIVND (reference sequence). CDR3 length equals 12 residues. Analysis merged second doses at about 4 or about 12 weeks. Profiling relied on immunoSEQ multiplex PCR, and the TCRdb table lists in-frame clones only, not all of them. The sample yields 120,000 to 150,000 clones, roughly 90% seen once. V gene TRBV19 combines with J gene TRBJ1-2; D is unclear. The receptor comes from an adult who received the AZD1222 COVID-19 vaccine. This specimen consisted of peripheral blood, obtained 28 days after the second AZD1222 dose. The CDR3 nucleotides are TGTGCCAGTAGTATAGACCGGGTAGGCTACACCTTC. Encoded protein: CASSIDRVGYTF.